Listed below are T cell receptor beta chains from one sample, sequenced in a study of response to subunit inactivated influenza vaccine. TCRdb re-derived calls from the RT-PCR reads in MiXCR, one entry per CDR3 protein. The table lists fewer than 800,000 distinct CDR3 sequences, less than 20% of them singletons. Material: PBMCs from blood, obtained roughly 12 days after vaccination. These receptors all come from a man between 50 and 59 years old who received an inactivated influenza vaccine. Both conserved end residues are part of each CDR3. The order of the fields is V gene, J gene, D gene, clone size, CDR3 DNA, CDR3 protein. D genes are given only for firm matches. The size of a clone is reported for some rows only, either as once, few or many, or as a class for expanded clones.

v_gene: TRBV6-5
j_gene: TRBJ1-1
d_gene: -
abundance: -
CDR3nt: TGTGCCAGCAGTCCCCGACACCTAGACGGTGAAGCTTTCTTT
CDR3aa: CASSPRHLDGEAFF

v_gene: TRBV7-2
j_gene: TRBJ2-5
d_gene: TRBD2
abundance: -
CDR3nt: TGTGCCAGCAGCTTAAATTGGCTAGCGGGGGTGACCCAGTACTTC
CDR3aa: CASSLNWLAGVTQYF

v_gene: TRBV25-1
j_gene: TRBJ1-4
d_gene: TRBD1
abundance: -
CDR3nt: TGTGCCAGCAGTATTCGGACAGGGACTAATGAAAAACTGTTTTTT
CDR3aa: CASSIRTGTNEKLFF

v_gene: TRBV20-1
j_gene: TRBJ2-5
d_gene: TRBD2
abundance: -
CDR3nt: TGCTGTGCAACCGGACTAGCGGGAGGGCCTCGAGAGACCCAGTACTTC
CDR3aa: CCATGLAGGPRETQYF

v_gene: TRBV20-1
j_gene: TRBJ2-7
d_gene: -
abundance: -
CDR3nt: TGCAGTGCGGACGGGACTGAATTCTCCTACGAGCAGTACTTC
CDR3aa: CSADGTEFSYEQYF

v_gene: TRBV6-1
j_gene: TRBJ2-5
d_gene: TRBD1
abundance: -
CDR3nt: TGTGCCAGCAGGGACAGGGGGCAGGGTGAGACCCAGTACTTC
CDR3aa: CASRDRGQGETQYF

v_gene: TRBV6-1
j_gene: TRBJ2-2
d_gene: TRBD2
abundance: few
CDR3nt: TGTGCCAGCAGCCCTACTAGCGGGAGCACCGGGGAGCTGTTTTTT
CDR3aa: CASSPTSGSTGELFF

v_gene: TRBV4-3
j_gene: TRBJ2-2
d_gene: -
abundance: -
CDR3nt: TGCGCCAGCAGCCAACTAGTAGCCGGGGAGCTGTTTTTT
CDR3aa: CASSQLVAGELFF

v_gene: TRBV29-1
j_gene: TRBJ2-4
d_gene: -
abundance: few
CDR3nt: TGCAGCGTTGAAGAGATAGCCACAAACATTCAGTACTTC
CDR3aa: CSVEEIATNIQYF

v_gene: TRBV20-1
j_gene: TRBJ1-4
d_gene: -
abundance: -
CDR3nt: TGCAGTGCTATCATACGTGAAAAACTGTTTTTT
CDR3aa: CSAIIREKLFF

v_gene: TRBV7-8
j_gene: TRBJ2-7
d_gene: -
abundance: few
CDR3nt: TGTGCCAGCAGCTTAGAAGGCACCGGCCGGACGTACCACGAGCAGTACTTC
CDR3aa: CASSLEGTGRTYHEQYF

v_gene: TRBV15
j_gene: TRBJ2-1
d_gene: TRBD1
abundance: many
CDR3nt: TGTGCCACCAGCAGACGGGGAACCGGACAGGGCTACAATGAGCAGTTCTTC
CDR3aa: CATSRRGTGQGYNEQFF

v_gene: TRBV7-2
j_gene: TRBJ1-1
d_gene: -
abundance: -
CDR3nt: TGTGCCAGCAGCTCAACTAGGGGGACTGAAGCTTTCTTT
CDR3aa: CASSSTRGTEAFF

v_gene: TRBV12-3/TRBV12-4
j_gene: TRBJ1-1
d_gene: TRBD1
abundance: many
CDR3nt: TGTGCCAGCTCGAAAGCTACAGGGGCTGAAGCTTTCTTT
CDR3aa: CASSKATGAEAFF

v_gene: TRBV28
j_gene: TRBJ2-7
d_gene: -
abundance: -
CDR3nt: TGTGCCAGCAGCATCCAAGGGACTCCGGGGTACGAGCAGTACTTC
CDR3aa: CASSIQGTPGYEQYF

v_gene: TRBV30
j_gene: TRBJ1-1
d_gene: -
abundance: -
CDR3nt: TGTGCCTGGAGTTATAGTAACACTGAAGCTTTCTTT
CDR3aa: CAWSYSNTEAFF

v_gene: TRBV20-1
j_gene: TRBJ1-2
d_gene: -
abundance: many
CDR3nt: TGCAGTGCTAGAGTAGGCAGCGTAAACTATGGCTACACCTTC
CDR3aa: CSARVGSVNYGYTF

v_gene: TRBV12-3/TRBV12-4
j_gene: TRBJ1-2
d_gene: -
abundance: -
CDR3nt: TGTGCCAGCAGTTCTTCATTGAGTGGTGGCTACACCTTC
CDR3aa: CASSSSLSGGYTF

v_gene: TRBV14
j_gene: TRBJ2-7
d_gene: TRBD1
abundance: -
CDR3nt: TGTGCCAGCAGCCAAGATCGGGGACAGGGCCCCTACGAGCAGTACTTC
CDR3aa: CASSQDRGQGPYEQYF

v_gene: TRBV3-1
j_gene: TRBJ2-7
d_gene: -
abundance: few
CDR3nt: TGTGCCAGCAGCCAAGAAAGTAGCTCCTACGAGCAGTACTTC
CDR3aa: CASSQESSSYEQYF

v_gene: TRBV6-1
j_gene: TRBJ1-1
d_gene: -
abundance: -
CDR3nt: TGTGCCAGCACCGTGGCGACAGGAATGAACACTGGAGCTTTCTTT
CDR3aa: CASTVATGMNTGAFF

v_gene: TRBV20-1
j_gene: TRBJ2-5
d_gene: TRBD2
abundance: -
CDR3nt: TGCAGTGCTCAGGGACTAGCGGGGAGGGGGCGTCAGACCCAGTACTTC
CDR3aa: CSAQGLAGRGRQTQYF

v_gene: TRBV30
j_gene: TRBJ2-3
d_gene: TRBD1
abundance: few
CDR3nt: TGTGCCTGGAGACCGGACAGGGGTAGGACAGATACGCAGTATTTT
CDR3aa: CAWRPDRGRTDTQYF

v_gene: TRBV3-1
j_gene: TRBJ2-1
d_gene: -
abundance: few
CDR3nt: TGTGCCATCCGGCTGGGGGGAAGCAATGAGCAGTTCTTC
CDR3aa: CAIRLGGSNEQFF

v_gene: TRBV10-3
j_gene: TRBJ2-1
d_gene: TRBD2
abundance: -
CDR3nt: TGTGCCTCCACCGGGACTAGCAACAATGAGCAGTTCTTC
CDR3aa: CASTGTSNNEQFF

v_gene: TRBV20-1
j_gene: TRBJ2-1
d_gene: TRBD1
abundance: many
CDR3nt: TGCAGTGCTTACAGGGGTGACGGGGTTTCGAATGAGCAGTTCTTC
CDR3aa: CSAYRGDGVSNEQFF

v_gene: TRBV6-4
j_gene: TRBJ2-4
d_gene: -
abundance: -
CDR3nt: TGTGCCAGCATAGGCAGGGCGGAGGGCATTCAGTACTTC
CDR3aa: CASIGRAEGIQYF

v_gene: TRBV7-8
j_gene: TRBJ2-7
d_gene: -
abundance: -
CDR3nt: TGTGCCAGCAGCTTAGCGGCCGGGACTGCCTACGAGCAGTACTTC
CDR3aa: CASSLAAGTAYEQYF

v_gene: TRBV20-1
j_gene: TRBJ2-1
d_gene: TRBD2
abundance: -
CDR3nt: TGCAGTGCTAAGAGCGGGAGAGGCTACAATGAGCAGTTCTTC
CDR3aa: CSAKSGRGYNEQFF